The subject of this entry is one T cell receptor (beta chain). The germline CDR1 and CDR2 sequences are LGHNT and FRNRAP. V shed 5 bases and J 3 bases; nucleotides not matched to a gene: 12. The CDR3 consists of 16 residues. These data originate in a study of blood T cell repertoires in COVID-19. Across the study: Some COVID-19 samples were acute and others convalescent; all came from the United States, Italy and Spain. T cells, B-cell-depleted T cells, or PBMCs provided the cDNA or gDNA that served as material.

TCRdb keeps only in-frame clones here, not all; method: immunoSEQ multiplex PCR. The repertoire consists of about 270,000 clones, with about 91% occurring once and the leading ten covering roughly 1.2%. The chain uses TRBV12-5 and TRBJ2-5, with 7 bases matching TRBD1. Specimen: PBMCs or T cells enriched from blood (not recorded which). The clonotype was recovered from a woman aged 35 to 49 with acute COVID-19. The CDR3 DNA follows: TGTGCTAGTGGTCTGAGGACGGCAGGGGGTAAAGAGACCCAGTACTTC. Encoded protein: CASGLRTAGGKETQYF.